This T cell receptor beta chain was captured in a study of blood T cell repertoires in COVID-19. Study-level background: PBMCs, B-cell-depleted T cells, or T cells were the source of the cDNA or gDNA that made up the material.

This clone was found once. The ends were cut back, 3 bases at V and 11 bases at J, with 13 bases in the middle. The germline V gene has CDR1 KGHDR and CDR2 SFDVKD. The CDR3 length is 13 residues. As originally analysed: Reference gene primer amplification yielded estimated nucleated cell counts. Clones were read by immunoSEQ multiplex PCR, and TCRdb kept only the in-frame ones, dropping some. That table gives V, J and clone size, and the DNA gave D and trimming. Of around 140,000 clones listed, more than 85% are singletons. This receptor was taken from a man aged 50-59 years with active or convalescent COVID-19. Specimen: peripheral blood. The rearrangement uses TRBV24-1 and TRBJ1-5; D possibly corresponds to TRBD1 (6 bases). The CDR3 loop reads CATSDEQGWAQHF. The CDR3 nucleotides are TGTGCCACCAGTGATGAACAGGGCTGGGCCCAGCATTTT.